This T cell receptor (beta chain) emerged from a study of T cell responses to AZD1222 COVID-19 vaccine. Profiled with immunoSEQ multiplex PCR; TCRdb holds only in-frame clones, not every one. The sample includes 100,000 or so clones, roughly nine tenths of them seen just once. V lost 1 base and J 6 bases, leaving 16 bases between the germline ends. The length of the CDR3 is 16 residues. Germline V gene lookup returns CDR1 MNHEY and CDR2 SMNVEV (reference sequence). The sequences come from peripheral blood, collected on day 0 of AZD1222 vaccination. The source of this sequence is an adult in good health. The gene calls are TRBV27 and TRBJ2-1; a possible D gene is TRBD2 (5 bases). The CDR3 sequence is CASSLLPRERGNEQFF. Here the CDR3 DNA reads TGTGCCAGCAGTTTATTACCAAGGGAGAGAGGCAATGAGCAGTTCTTC.